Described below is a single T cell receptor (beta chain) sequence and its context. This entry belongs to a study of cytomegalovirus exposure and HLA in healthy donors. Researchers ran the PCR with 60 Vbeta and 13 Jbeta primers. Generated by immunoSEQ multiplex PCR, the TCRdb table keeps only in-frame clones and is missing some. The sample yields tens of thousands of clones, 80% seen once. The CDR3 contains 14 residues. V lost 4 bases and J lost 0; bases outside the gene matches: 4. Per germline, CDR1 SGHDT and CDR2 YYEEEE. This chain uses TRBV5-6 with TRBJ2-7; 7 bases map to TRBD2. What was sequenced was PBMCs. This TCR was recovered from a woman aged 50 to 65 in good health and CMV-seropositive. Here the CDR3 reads CASSPGGDSYEQYF. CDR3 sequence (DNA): TGTGCCAGCAGCCCGGGAGGAGACTCCTACGAGCAGTACTTC. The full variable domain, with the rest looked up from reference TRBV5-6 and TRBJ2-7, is DAGVTQSPTHLIKTRGQQVTLRCSPKSGHDTVSWYQQALGQGPQFIFQYYEEEERQRGNFPDRFSGHQFPNYSSELNVNALLLGDSALYLCASSPGGDSYEQYFGPGTRLTVT.